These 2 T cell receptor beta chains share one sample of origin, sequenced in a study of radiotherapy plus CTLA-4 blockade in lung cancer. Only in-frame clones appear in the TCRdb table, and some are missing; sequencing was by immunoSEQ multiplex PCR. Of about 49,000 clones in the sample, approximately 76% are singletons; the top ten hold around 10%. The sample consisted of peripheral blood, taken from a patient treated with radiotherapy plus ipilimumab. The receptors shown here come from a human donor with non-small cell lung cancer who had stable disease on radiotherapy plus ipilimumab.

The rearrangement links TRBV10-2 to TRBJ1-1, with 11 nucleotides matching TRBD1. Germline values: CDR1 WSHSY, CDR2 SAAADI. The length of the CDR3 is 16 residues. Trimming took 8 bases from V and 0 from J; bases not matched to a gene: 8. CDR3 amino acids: CASGTGGQILNTEAFF. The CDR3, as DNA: TGCGCCAGCGGGACAGGGGGGCAAATATTGAACACTGAAGCTTTCTTT.

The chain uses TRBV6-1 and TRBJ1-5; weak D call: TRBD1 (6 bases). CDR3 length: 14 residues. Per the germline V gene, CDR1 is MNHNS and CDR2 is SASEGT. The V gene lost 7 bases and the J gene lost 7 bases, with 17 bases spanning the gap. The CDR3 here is CASKGGQGRQPQHF. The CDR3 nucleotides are TGTGCCAGCAAAGGGGGGCAGGGGCGACAGCCCCAGCATTTT.